A single sample is the source of the 22 T cell receptor beta chains below, sequenced in a study of cytomegalovirus exposure and HLA in healthy donors. Primers: 60 Vbeta forward and 13 Jbeta reverse. TCRdb's copy holds only in-frame clones and misses some; the assay was immunoSEQ multiplex PCR. This table holds 150,000 to 200,000 clones, approximately 80% found once. The sequencing input was PBMCs. The receptor set was obtained from a woman aged 40 to 50 in good health and CMV-seronegative.

This chain uses TRBV4-3 with TRBJ2-7, with a weak D call TRBD1 (5 bases). This CDR3 comprises 14 residues. Germline-derived CDR1 and CDR2 are LGHNA and YSLEER. Trimming cost V 1 base and J 5 bases, with 12 bases left between them. This CDR3 is CASSQVDRTNEQYF. The CDR3 nucleotides are TGCGCCAGCAGCCAAGTCGACAGAACTAACGAGCAGTACTTC.

The chain employs TRBV27 and TRBJ2-1, with D maybe TRBD1 (5 bases). From germline, CDR1 is MNHEY and CDR2 SMNVEV (reference sequence). This CDR3 is 14 amino acids long. V was trimmed by 3 bases and J by 6 bases, leaving 12 bases between them. The CDR3 sequence is CASSLGQVLNEQFF. The DNA for the CDR3 is TGTGCCAGCAGTTTGGGGCAGGTCCTCAATGAGCAGTTCTTC.

V is TRBV4-1 and J is TRBJ1-4; D might be TRBD1 (6 bases). Trimming stripped 8 bases from V and 5 bases from J, with 18 bases between. This CDR3 comprises 15 residues. The germline V gene has CDR1 MGHRA and CDR2 YSYEKL. CDR3 sequence reads: CASGSQGQPNEKLFF. CDR3 coding DNA: TGCGCCAGCGGATCTCAGGGGCAGCCGAATGAAAAACTGTTTTTT.

V usage is TRBV27 and J usage is TRBJ2-1; D is unresolved. Germline lookup yields CDR1 MNHEY and CDR2 SMNVEV (reference sequence). Trimming removed 5 bases at V and 15 bases at J, with 8 bases between. CDR3 length: 9 residues. This chain's CDR3 is CASSVSSFF. The CDR3 DNA is TGTGCCAGCAGTGTAAGCTCGTTCTTC.

The CDR3 region has the DNA TGCGCCAGCAGCCAAGAAGGAAGGGGGGGCTACACCTTC. This sequence encodes CASSQEGRGGYTF. V is TRBV4-3 and J is TRBJ1-2, with a weak D call TRBD1 (6 bases). Trimming pared 0 bases from V and 8 bases from J, leaving 10 bases between. The CDR3 spans 13 residues. Germline V CDR1 and CDR2: LGHNA, YSLEER.

The gene calls are TRBV5-4 and TRBJ2-5, with TRBD2 identical over 10 bases. This CDR3 region has 16 residues. Germline V lookup: CDR1 SGHNT, CDR2 YYREEE (reference sequence). Losses at the gene ends were 4 bases for V and 5 bases for J; bases not matched to a gene: 11. The CDR3, as DNA: TGTGCCAGCAGCCCTACTCCTCTAGCGGGAGTTGAGACCCAGTACTTC. This codes for CASSPTPLAGVETQYF.

This chain uses TRBV7-3 with TRBJ2-5; tentative D call: TRBD1 (5 bases). The DNA end favors TRBJ2-7, so the J call may be wrong. The CDR3 covers 14 residues. The germline CDR1 and CDR2 sequences are SGHTA and FQGTGA. In DNA form, the CDR3 reads TGTGCCAGCAGCTCTCGACAGAAGCCGGACGAGCAGTACTTC. Its translation: CASSSRQKPDEQYF.

The chain recombines TRBV5-4 with TRBJ1-1; TRBD1 matches at 8 bases. The CDR3 runs to 15 residues. Germline values: CDR1 SGHNT, CDR2 YYREEE (reference sequence). The V segment lost 4 bases and the J segment 4 bases; nucleotides outside the gene matches: 9. Written as DNA, the CDR3 is TGTGCCAGCAGCATTGGGACAGGATCGATCACTGAAGCTTTCTTT. Translated, it gives CASSIGTGSITEAFF.

The chain couples TRBV4-3 to TRBJ2-1; 7 nucleotides line up with TRBD2. Losses at the gene ends were 1 base for V and 6 bases for J; bases not matched to a gene: 12. The CDR3 runs 17 residues. Germline V lookup: CDR1 LGHNA, CDR2 YSLEER. In DNA form, the CDR3 reads TGCGCCAGCAGCCAAGGAGTTCCAGCGGGAAGGGCCAATGAGCAGTTCTTC. Translating it yields CASSQGVPAGRANEQFF.

In its sample, this clone was seen once. The junction differs from germline at one of its ends, possibly a read error. CDR3 nucleotides: TGTGCCAGCAGAACAGGTGGAGGGGCCAACGGCCTGACTTTC. This codes for CASRTGGGANGLTF. This chain links TRBV6-5 with TRBJ2-6; D may be TRBD2 (6 bases). There are 14 residues in the CDR3. Germline V gives CDR1 MNHEY, CDR2 SVGAGI.

The chain joins TRBV7-6 to TRBJ1-6; 10 bases fit TRBD1. The CDR3 is made up of 19 amino acids. In germline, CDR1 is SGHVS, CDR2 FNYEAQ. J gave up 3 bases and V 2 bases, and 10 bases lay outside the gene matches. The CDR3 is CASSLTGRQGAFYNSPLHF. The DNA for the CDR3 is TGTGCCAGCAGCTTAACCGGTAGACAGGGGGCTTTCTATAATTCACCCCTCCACTTT. The full variable domain, its missing parts supplied by reference TRBV7-6 and TRBJ1-6, is GAGVSQSPRYKVTKRGQDVALRCDPISGHVSLYWYRQALGQGPEFLTYFNYEAQQDKSGLPNDRFSAERPEGSISTLTIQRTEQRDSAMYRCASSLTGRQGAFYNSPLHFGNGTRLTVT.

The sample holds one count of this clone. The chain joins TRBV7-2 to TRBJ1-4, with D hard to call. Between the trimmed V and J ends, which lost 2 bases and 1 base, there was a span of 8 bases. The CDR3 spans 15 residues. CDR1 and CDR2 (germline): SGHTA, FQGNSA. CDR3 sequence reads: CASSLYSGTNEKLFF. The CDR3 DNA reads TGTGCCAGCAGCTTATATTCGGGAACTAATGAAAAACTGTTTTTT.

The chain couples TRBV6-6 to TRBJ1-5; D gene ambiguous. This CDR3 spans 14 amino acids. Germline V gene sequence: CDR1 MNHNY, CDR2 SVGAGI (reference sequence). Deletions cut 2 bases from V and 7 bases from J, with 12 bases between. CDR3 DNA: TGTGCCAGCAGTTACCCGTCGGAGTGGCAGCCCCAGCATTTT. Its translation: CASSYPSEWQPQHF.

The chain couples TRBV27 to TRBJ2-3, with TRBD1 as a possible D gene (6 bases). There are 15 residues in the CDR3. Germline V gene sequence: CDR1 MNHEY, CDR2 SMNVEV (reference sequence). V lost 5 bases and J lost 0, with 12 bases in between. CDR3 sequence: CASSTGTTSTDTQYF. The DNA for the CDR3 is TGTGCCAGCAGTACCGGGACAACTAGCACAGATACGCAGTATTTT.

The J gene is TRBJ2-7, the V gene TRBV6-6, with D possibly being TRBD1 (6 bases). Trimming stripped 6 bases from V and 2 bases from J, with 20 bases between. The germline V gene has CDR1 MNHNY and CDR2 SVGAGI (reference sequence). The CDR3 consists of 16 residues. DNA for the CDR3: TGTGCCAGCAGCCGCGAGGGGGTGCTTATTCCCTACGAGCAGTACTTC. Amino acids: CASSREGVLIPYEQYF.

V is TRBV28 and J is TRBJ2-3, with 8 bases that match TRBD2. V shed 2 bases and J 7 bases; nucleotides not matched to a gene: 11. The CDR3 contains 16 residues. The germline CDR1 and CDR2 sequences are MDHEN and SYDVKM. For the CDR3, the DNA is TGTGCCAGCAGTTTAGGGGGAAGCGGGAGAGGGTATACGCAGTATTTT. Its protein is CASSLGGSGRGYTQYF.

V gene TRBV28 combines with J gene TRBJ2-5, with no clear D. Germline V lookup: CDR1 MDHEN, CDR2 SYDVKM. The germline V and J ends were trimmed by 6 bases and 3 bases, with 5 bases remaining between them. The CDR3 is 11 residues long. CDR3 coding DNA: TGTGCCAGCAGCCGCGAAGAGACCCAGTACTTC. This translates into CASSREETQYF. The variable domain in full, completed from reference TRBV28 and TRBJ2-5, reads DVKVTQSSRYLVKRTGEKVFLECVQDMDHENMFWYRQDPGLGLRLIYFSYDVKMKEKGDIPEGYSVSREKKERFSLILESASTNQTSMYLCASSREETQYFGPGTRLLVL.

The chain links TRBV4-3 to TRBJ2-2, with 7 positions matching TRBD1. CDR1 LGHNA and CDR2 YSLEER come from the germline V gene. The CDR3 covers 15 residues. The J segment lost 10 bases and the V segment lost 1 base, leaving 9 bases of the junction unmatched. CDR3 bases: TGCGCCAGCAGCCAAGCTACAGACGGGACAGCGGAGCTGTTTTTT. Amino acid sequence: CASSQATDGTAELFF.

V usage is TRBV6-5 and J usage is TRBJ1-1; the D gene is possibly TRBD1 (5 bases). Germline V gene lookup returns CDR1 MNHEY and CDR2 SVGAGI. V shed 6 bases and J shed 11 bases, with 22 bases lying between them. This CDR3 is built from 14 residues. The CDR3 region is CASRPGGTSIVAFF. CDR3 nucleotides: TGTGCCAGCAGGCCCGGGGGGACCTCGATTGTGGCTTTCTTT.

V usage is TRBV11-2 and J usage is TRBJ2-5; 9 bases line up with TRBD1. The trim removed 4 bases at V and 2 bases at J, leaving 5 bases unmatched. Germline CDR1 is SGHAT and CDR2 is FQNNGV. This CDR3 comprises 15 residues. This CDR3 reads CASSSAGTGQETQYF. The CDR3, as DNA: TGTGCCAGCAGCTCGGCCGGGACAGGGCAAGAGACCCAGTACTTC.

The chain joins TRBV6-4 to TRBJ1-2; D is perhaps TRBD1 (5 bases). The V end was cut by 2 bases, the J end by 4 bases, with 5 bases between. Looked up from germline, CDR1 is MRHNA and CDR2 is SNTAGT. The CDR3 consists of 12 residues. As DNA, the CDR3 is TGTGCCAGCAGTGACACAGGCTATGGCTACACCTTC. Translation: CASSDTGYGYTF.

The gene calls are TRBV2 and TRBJ2-7; tentatively, D is TRBD2 (6 bases). Deletions cut 8 bases from V and 3 bases from J, with 14 bases between. This CDR3 has 13 amino acids. The germline CDR1 and CDR2 sequences are SNHLY and FYNNEI. DNA of the CDR3: TGTGCCAGCCTAGCGAGGGTAAACTACGAGCAGTACTTC. Translating gives CASLARVNYEQYF.